These 19 T cell receptor beta chains were sequenced from one sample in a study of human T cells and chemical hapten exposure. TCRdb re-analysed the RACE reads in MiXCR, keeping a single row per CDR3 protein. Seen here are about 49,000 distinct CDR3 sequences, about 10% observed once, and the top ten hold less than 5%. Time point meaning: patch test 1, 2 weeks after DPC sensitization. The treatment denotes: therapeutic diphenylcyclopropenone sensitization with weekly scalp DPC. The source was whole blood, collected in connection with sensitization to the hapten diphenylcyclopropenone (DPC). The receptors derive from a woman in her 50s with alopecia areata. Some clones in this sample may be carry-over from other donors' samples.

V usage is TRBV6-1 and J usage is TRBJ2-2; no reliable D call. V lost 7 bases and J 6 bases, leaving 18 bases between the germline ends. Germline CDR1 is MNHNS and CDR2 is SASEGT. This CDR3 contains 15 residues. CDR3 amino acids: CASNAGRIHSGELFF. In DNA form, the CDR3 reads TGTGCCAGCAATGCAGGACGGATTCACTCCGGGGAGCTGTTTTTT.

This CDR3 is CASSFDRARNEAFF. CDR3 coding DNA: TGTGCCAGCAGCTTTGACAGGGCTCGTAATGAAGCTTTCTTT. This sequence joins TRBV11-1 and TRBJ1-1, with 7 bases identical to TRBD1. Per the germline V gene, CDR1 is SGHAT and CDR2 is FQDESV (reference sequence). This CDR3 is 14 amino acids long. V lost 3 bases to trimming and J lost 7 bases; unmatched junction nucleotides: 8. Together with reference TRBV11-1 and TRBJ1-1, the CDR3 gives the full variable domain: EAEVAQSPRYKITEKSQAVAFWCDPISGHATLYWYRQILGQGPELLVQFQDESVVDDSQLPKDRFSAERLKGVDSTLKIQPAELGDSAMYLCASSFDRARNEAFFGQGTRLTVV.

There are many counts of this clonotype. The chain couples TRBV18 to TRBJ1-5, with 10 positions matching TRBD1. The V gene's germline CDR1 is KGHSH and CDR2 LQKENI. V was pared by 5 bases and J by 8 bases, with 6 bases of the junction left unmatched. The CDR3 has 14 residues. In nucleotides, the CDR3 is TGTGCCAGCTCATCCGACAGGGGGCGAGAGCCCCAGCATTTT. As protein: CASSSDRGREPQHF.

This clonotype was seen many times. The chain couples TRBV7-9 to TRBJ2-1, with TRBD2 matching 7 bases. Looked up from germline, CDR1 is SEHNR and CDR2 is FQNEAQ (reference sequence). After removal of 2 bases from V and 8 bases from J, the junction contained 3 bases not matched to a gene. This CDR3 contains 13 residues. The DNA of the CDR3 is TGTGCCAGCAGCTTAAAGGCGGGAGATGAGCAGTTCTTC. Its protein product is CASSLKAGDEQFF.

This clonotype appeared a few times. V is TRBV20-1 and J is TRBJ2-7; 10 nucleotides agree with TRBD2. The CDR3 extends over 13 amino acids. Per the germline V gene, CDR1 is DFQATT and CDR2 is SNEGSKA (reference sequence). V lost 5 bases, J lost 4 bases, and 5 bases stayed unmatched. The CDR3 DNA is TGCAGTGCTGATCGGACTAGCGGATACGAGCAGTACTTC. Amino acid sequence: CSADRTSGYEQYF.

This clonotype was counted ten times or more. The rearrangement joins TRBV7-2 to TRBJ2-7; D gene uncertain. The CDR3 totals 14 residues. Per the germline V gene, CDR1 is SGHTA and CDR2 is FQGNSA. Deletions cut 0 bases from V and 0 bases from J, with 6 bases between. In DNA, the CDR3 is TGTGCCAGCAGCTTAGCGGGTCTCTCCTACGAGCAGTACTTC. Translated: CASSLAGLSYEQYF.

This chain joins TRBV28 and TRBJ2-2, with D possibly TRBD1 on 6 matching bases. Deletions cut 4 bases from V and 4 bases from J, with 16 bases between. CDR3 length: 16 residues. Germline V lookup: CDR1 MDHEN, CDR2 SYDVKM. As DNA, the CDR3 is TGTGCCAGCAGTTACTCGTTGGGGGCGGGCACCGGGGAGCTGTTTTTT. Its protein product is CASSYSLGAGTGELFF.

In its sample, this clonotype was seen many times. The J gene is TRBJ2-7, the V gene TRBV28; D is unclear. The CDR3 contains 13 residues. Trimming removed 10 bases at V and 3 bases at J, with 16 bases between. Germline lookup yields CDR1 MDHEN and CDR2 SYDVKM. The DNA for the CDR3 is TGTGCCACACTGAGGAGCGCTAGCTACGAGCAGTACTTC. Translating it yields CATLRSASYEQYF.

This clonotype was detected ten times or more. This rearrangement joins TRBV20-1 to TRBJ2-3; 15 bases agree with TRBD2. Germline V CDR1 and CDR2: DFQATT, SNEGSKA (reference sequence). V was pared by 5 bases and J by 4 bases, with 10 bases of the junction left unmatched. CDR3 length: 17 residues. CDR3 sequence: CSAQGLAGGLSPDTQYF. DNA of the CDR3: TGCAGTGCTCAAGGACTAGCGGGAGGGTTATCACCAGATACGCAGTATTTT.

This clonotype was detected many times. This sequence joins TRBV4-2 and TRBJ2-2; the match to TRBD2 covers 9 bases. V dropped 4 bases and J dropped 4; count of bases not matched to a gene: 10. CDR1 and CDR2 from the germline V gene are LGHNA and YNFKEQ. The CDR3 consists of 17 residues. CDR3 protein: CASSPAGLAGVTGELFF. The CDR3 nucleotides read TGTGCCAGCAGCCCAGCGGGATTAGCGGGAGTCACCGGGGAGCTGTTTTTT.

The genes are TRBV10-3 and TRBJ2-5, with TRBD2 identical over 10 bases. CDR3 size: 15 residues. Germline V CDR1 and CDR2: ENHRY, SYGVKD. With V trimmed by 0 bases and J by 3 bases, 1 base remained unmatched. This chain's CDR3 is CAISESGTSEETQYF. CDR3 sequence (DNA): TGTGCCATCAGTGAGTCGGGGACTAGCGAAGAGACCCAGTACTTC.

This clonotype has a single count. The chain has TRBV9 and TRBJ2-2; no reliable D call. The CDR3 is made up of 12 amino acids. CDR1 and CDR2 (germline): SGDLS, YYNGEE. Deletions cut 2 bases from V and 6 bases from J, with 5 bases between. The CDR3 loop reads CASSVTPGELFF. In DNA form, the CDR3 reads TGTGCCAGCAGCGTGACACCCGGGGAGCTGTTTTTT.

This clonotype has at least ten counts. The V gene is TRBV7-9, the J gene TRBJ1-1; D is unclear. With 0 bases removed from V and 5 bases from J, the gap between germline ends came to 10 bases. CDR1 and CDR2 from the germline V gene are SEHNR and FQNEAQ (reference sequence). The CDR3 runs 14 residues. This CDR3 reads CASSLASSGTEAFF. The CDR3 region has the DNA TGTGCCAGCAGCTTAGCGTCGTCAGGAACTGAAGCTTTCTTT.

This clonotype has just a few counts. The V gene is TRBV7-9, the J gene TRBJ2-1, with 8 bases that match TRBD2. Germline V gives CDR1 SEHNR, CDR2 FQNEAQ (reference sequence). This CDR3 is built from 16 residues. Losses at the gene ends were 4 bases for V and 5 bases for J; bases not matched to a gene: 10. As DNA, the CDR3 is TGTGCCAGCAGCTCACCGGGACTAGGCCCAGACAATGAGCAGTTCTTC. It is translated as CASSSPGLGPDNEQFF.

This clonotype was seen more than once but under ten times. The chain carries TRBV11-2 and TRBJ2-2; 7 bases map to TRBD2. This CDR3 has 15 residues. After removal of 1 base from V and 6 bases from J, the junction contained 5 bases not matched to a gene. Germline CDR1 and CDR2: SGHAT and FQNNGV. As DNA, the CDR3 is TGTGCCAGCAGCTTAGTGCGGGAGTGGCCCGGGGAGCTGTTTTTT. Its translation is CASSLVREWPGELFF.

In this sample, this clonotype turned up many times. The chain employs TRBV28 and TRBJ2-2; 7 bases line up with TRBD2. CDR1 is MDHEN, CDR2 SYDVKM, per germline. The CDR3 sequence is 15 residues long. V was pared by 5 bases and J by 2 bases, with 5 bases of the junction left unmatched. CDR3 protein: CASSRLAVNTGELFF. In DNA form, the CDR3 reads TGTGCCAGCAGTCGGCTAGCGGTAAACACCGGGGAGCTGTTTTTT.

This clonotype was counted many times. The genes are TRBV28 and TRBJ2-1; D may be TRBD2 (5 bases). CDR3 size: 15 residues. V was cut by 6 bases and J by 3 bases, with 15 bases left in between. Germline lookup yields CDR1 MDHEN and CDR2 SYDVKM. CDR3 coding DNA: TGTGCCAGCAGCCAACGGGATCTAGACTACAATGAGCAGTTCTTC. It is translated as CASSQRDLDYNEQFF.

This clonotype was observed at least ten times. The genes are TRBV20-1 and TRBJ2-3, with TRBD2 as a possible D gene (6 bases). Trimming took off 4 bases at V and 4 bases at J, with 15 bases between the two ends. CDR1 and CDR2 from the germline V gene are DFQATT and SNEGSKA (reference sequence). The CDR3 sequence is 14 residues long. The CDR3 bases are TGCAGTGCTAATTCCGGGACTTCATCAGATACGCAGTATTTT. Protein product: CSANSGTSSDTQYF.

This clonotype was recorded at least ten times. V is TRBV20-1 and J is TRBJ2-4; no definite D call. The V gene's germline CDR1 is DFQATT and CDR2 SNEGSKA (reference sequence). Trimming removed 5 bases from V and 8 bases from J, with 16 bases in between. The CDR3 runs 13 residues. CDR3 sequence reads: CSAQTQMADIQYF. In DNA, the CDR3 is TGCAGTGCTCAGACACAAATGGCAGACATTCAGTACTTC.